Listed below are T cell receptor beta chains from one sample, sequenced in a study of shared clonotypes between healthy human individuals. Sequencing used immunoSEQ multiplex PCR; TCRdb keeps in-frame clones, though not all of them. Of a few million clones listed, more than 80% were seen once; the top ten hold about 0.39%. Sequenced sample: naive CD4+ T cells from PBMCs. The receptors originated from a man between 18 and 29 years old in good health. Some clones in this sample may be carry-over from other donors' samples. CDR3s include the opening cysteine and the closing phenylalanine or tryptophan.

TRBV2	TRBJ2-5	CASAETSGRAGETQYF
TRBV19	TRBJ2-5	CASSTPASGTQETQYF
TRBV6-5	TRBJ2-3	CASSVRDRGTDTQYF
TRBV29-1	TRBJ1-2	CSVRGQARPYGYTF
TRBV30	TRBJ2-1	CAWSGGVRAFYNEQFF
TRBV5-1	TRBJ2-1	CASSLVAGLYNEQFF
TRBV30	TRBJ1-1	CAWQLGRRNTEAFF
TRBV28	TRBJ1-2	CASSTGKGWQGGYGYTF
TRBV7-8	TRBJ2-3	CASSLAGGAGSTDTQYF
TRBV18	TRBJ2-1	CASSPPDSLLLKGQFF
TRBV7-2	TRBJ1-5	CASSLAVAGGNQPQHF
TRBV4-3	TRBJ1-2	CASSQENVAGIYGYTF
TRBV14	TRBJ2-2	CASSNRWGTGELFF
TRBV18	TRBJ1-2	CASSPPTGSGFNYGYTF
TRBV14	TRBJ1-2	CASSQGLSYGYTF
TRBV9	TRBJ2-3	CASSVAGTSGRAMDTQYF
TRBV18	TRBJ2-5	CASSPAGGPETQYF
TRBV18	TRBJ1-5	CASSGGSVSQPQHF
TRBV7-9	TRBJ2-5	CASSLEGGRETQYF
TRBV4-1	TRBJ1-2	CASSREGASPFYGYTF
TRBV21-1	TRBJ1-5	CASSILRGERDNQPQHF
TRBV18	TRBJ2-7	CASSHRDRVSYEQYF
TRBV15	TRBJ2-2	CATSGQVVGSGELFF
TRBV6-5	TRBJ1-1	CASSYLINRAGTEAFF
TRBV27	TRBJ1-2	CASSLWGGDGYTF
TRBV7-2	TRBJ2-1	CASSSRGPSYNEQFF
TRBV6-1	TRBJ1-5	CASWGPNQPQHF
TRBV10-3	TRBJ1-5	CAISEFGGTGEQPQHF
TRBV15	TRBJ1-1	CATSRWTGRGTEAFF
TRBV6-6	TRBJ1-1	CASSYLGGGGTEAFF
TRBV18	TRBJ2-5	CASSSQETQYF
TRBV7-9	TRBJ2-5	CASSELAGGREYF
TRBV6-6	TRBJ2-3	CASNAGTSGSTDTQYF
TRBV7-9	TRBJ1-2	CASSFDDYGYTF
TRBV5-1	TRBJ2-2	CASSLGGRKTGELFF
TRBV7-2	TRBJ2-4	CASSLEHNIQYF
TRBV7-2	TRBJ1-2	CASSPPGLGYNYGYTF
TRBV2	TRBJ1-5	CASTGTGNQPQHF
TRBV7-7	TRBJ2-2	CASSLEARAGELFF
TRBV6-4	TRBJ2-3	CASSPGLAGAGDTQYF
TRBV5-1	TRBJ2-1	CASSFRPGGYNEQFF
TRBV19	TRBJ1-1	CASSIHRRTLNTEAFF
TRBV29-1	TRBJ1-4	CSVVTGGDEKLFF
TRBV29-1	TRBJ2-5	CSLGGEGPGETQYF
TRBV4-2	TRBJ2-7	CASSHRDSLSYEQYF
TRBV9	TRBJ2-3	CASSPLRDTQYF
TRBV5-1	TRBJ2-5	CASSLGTGPQETQYF
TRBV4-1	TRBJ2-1	CASSQELAGGTYNEQFF
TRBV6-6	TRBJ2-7	CASRWTGSDDEQYF
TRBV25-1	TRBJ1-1	CASSEYGRVTEAFF
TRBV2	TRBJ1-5	CASRVRDLSNQPQHF
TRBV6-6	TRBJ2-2	CASSYSSGDGELFF
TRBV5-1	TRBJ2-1	CASTLGGSSYNEQFF
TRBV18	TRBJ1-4	CASSPGQAAEKLFF